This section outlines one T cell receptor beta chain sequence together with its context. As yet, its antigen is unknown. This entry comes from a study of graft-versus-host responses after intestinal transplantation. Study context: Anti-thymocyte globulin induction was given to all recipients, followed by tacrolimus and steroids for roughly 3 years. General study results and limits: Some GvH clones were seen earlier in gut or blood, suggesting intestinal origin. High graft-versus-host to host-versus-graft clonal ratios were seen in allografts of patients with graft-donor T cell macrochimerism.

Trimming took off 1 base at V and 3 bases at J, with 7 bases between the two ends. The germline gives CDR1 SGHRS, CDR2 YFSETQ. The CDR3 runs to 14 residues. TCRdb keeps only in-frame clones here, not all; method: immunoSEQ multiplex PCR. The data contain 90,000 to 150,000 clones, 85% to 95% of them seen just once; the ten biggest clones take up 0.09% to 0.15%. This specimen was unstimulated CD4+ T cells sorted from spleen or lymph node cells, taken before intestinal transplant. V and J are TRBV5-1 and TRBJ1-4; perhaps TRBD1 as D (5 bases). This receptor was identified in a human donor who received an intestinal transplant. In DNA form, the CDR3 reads TGCGCCAGCAGCTTGAGAGGGGCTAATGAAAAACTGTTTTTT. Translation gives CASSLRGANEKLFF.